This T cell receptor (beta chain) emerged from a study of tumor and adjacent non-tumor tissue in lung cancer. About the research overall: Aged about 31 to 80 years, patients included about 11 men and 5 women with stage I to III disease.

Whole-study results and caveats: Compared with tumor, normal lung showed significantly lower TCR diversity. Tumor repertoires had a smaller top 100 clone share than normal lung.

Turning to this clonotype: What it binds is unknown.

No cell sorting was done before RNA was extracted from the tissue. Between August and November 2014, newly diagnosed, chemotherapy-naive lung cancer patients underwent thoracic surgery in China. TCRbeta libraries were built with three rounds of nested PCR, modified from ARM-PCR. Each CDR3 protein gets one entry after TCRdb re-called the multiplex PCR reads with MiXCR. In the table there are approximately 79,000 distinct CDR3 sequences, around three fifths of which are singletons. This sequence was found in a man in his 70s with non-small cell lung cancer. Sequencing used lung tumor tissue.

The CDR3 spells CASSPPGHSTNEQYF. For the CDR3, the DNA is TGTGCCAGCTCACCTCCGGGACACTCAACTAACGAGCAGTACTTC. The chain combines TRBV18 with TRBJ2-7; tentatively, D is TRBD1 (6 bases). CDR1 and CDR2 (germline): KGHSH, LQKENI. This CDR3 region has 15 residues. Trimming pared 3 bases from V and 5 bases from J, leaving 17 bases between.